This is a list of T cell receptor beta chains from one sample in a study of T-cell memory formation after mild COVID-19. TCRdb re-analysed the 5' RACE reads in MiXCR, keeping a single row per CDR3 protein. The sample lists some 97,000 distinct CDR3 sequences, roughly 11% seen once, with roughly two fifths in the top ten. Sequences were obtained from PBMCs or a T cell subset sorted from them (not recorded which). These TCRs come from a man aged 18 to 30 who had mild COVID-19 (a few samples of this study predate the infection). Cell type and time point are not known. The CDR3 runs from the conserved cysteine through the conserved F or W. Each record gives: V gene, J gene, D gene, clone size, CDR3 DNA, CDR3 protein. D genes are given only for firm matches. Expanded clones get a size class; other rows say once, few or many, or leave the size out.

V gene: TRBV6-5
J gene: TRBJ2-7
D gene: TRBD2
clone size: many
CDR3 DNA: TGTGCCAGCAGTGGACTAGCGGGGGGAAACTACGAGCAGTACTTC
CDR3 protein: CASSGLAGGNYEQYF

V gene: TRBV7-9
J gene: TRBJ2-2
D gene: TRBD1
clone size: many
CDR3 DNA: TGTGCCAGCAGCTCCACCGGGACAGGGACCACCGGGGAGCTGTTTTTT
CDR3 protein: CASSSTGTGTTGELFF

V gene: TRBV7-2
J gene: TRBJ2-3
D gene: NA
clone size: NA
CDR3 DNA: TGTGCCAGCAGCTTTTTCCCAGGGGGAGGGGATACGCAGTATTTT
CDR3 protein: CASSFFPGGGDTQYF

V gene: TRBV29-1
J gene: TRBJ2-5
D gene: TRBD2
clone size: NA
CDR3 DNA: TGCAGCGTTGAGAGGCGGGGGATGGGAGAGACCCAGTACTTC
CDR3 protein: CSVERRGMGETQYF

V gene: TRBV7-9
J gene: TRBJ2-5
D gene: NA
clone size: many
CDR3 DNA: TGTGCCAGCAGCTTAGTCGGGGGCGAGACCCAGTACTTC
CDR3 protein: CASSLVGGETQYF

V gene: TRBV4-3
J gene: TRBJ1-5
D gene: TRBD1
clone size: NA
CDR3 DNA: TGCGCCAGCAGCCAGGGAAGGACAGGGAATCAGCCCCAGCATTTT
CDR3 protein: CASSQGRTGNQPQHF

V gene: TRBV20-1
J gene: TRBJ1-1
D gene: NA
clone size: few
CDR3 DNA: TGCAGTGCAGCCCGGACATCTGAAGCTTTCTTT
CDR3 protein: CSAARTSEAFF

V gene: TRBV7-8
J gene: TRBJ2-1
D gene: NA
clone size: many
CDR3 DNA: TGTGCCAGCAGCGGAGGGGCAGAGTACAATGAGCAGTTCTTC
CDR3 protein: CASSGGAEYNEQFF

V gene: TRBV13
J gene: TRBJ2-3
D gene: NA
clone size: NA
CDR3 DNA: TGTGCCAGCAGCTTGAGGGGAGTCGGCGCAGATACGCAGTATTTT
CDR3 protein: CASSLRGVGADTQYF

V gene: TRBV25-1
J gene: TRBJ1-5
D gene: TRBD1
clone size: many
CDR3 DNA: TGTGCCAGCAGGGATACAGGGGGGGACAATCAGCCCCAGCATTTT
CDR3 protein: CASRDTGGDNQPQHF

V gene: TRBV12-3/TRBV12-4
J gene: TRBJ2-5
D gene: NA
clone size: few
CDR3 DNA: TGTGCCAGCAGTCTCTGGGTCGTACAAGAGACCCAGTACTTC
CDR3 protein: CASSLWVVQETQYF

V gene: TRBV12-3/TRBV12-4
J gene: TRBJ2-1
D gene: NA
clone size: few
CDR3 DNA: TGTGCCAGCAGTTTCGGGTGGGAGCAGTTCTTC
CDR3 protein: CASSFGWEQFF

V gene: TRBV7-9
J gene: TRBJ2-5
D gene: NA
clone size: few
CDR3 DNA: TGTGCCAGCAGCTTAGACTTAGAGACCCAGTACTTC
CDR3 protein: CASSLDLETQYF

V gene: TRBV7-2
J gene: TRBJ2-1
D gene: NA
clone size: few
CDR3 DNA: TGTGCCAGCTCCCACGGTAACACTGAGCAGTTCTTC
CDR3 protein: CASSHGNTEQFF

V gene: TRBV5-1
J gene: TRBJ2-2
D gene: NA
clone size: many
CDR3 DNA: TGCGCCAGCAGCCCCGCGGGCGGGGAGCTGTTTTTT
CDR3 protein: CASSPAGGELFF

V gene: TRBV6-1
J gene: TRBJ2-1
D gene: TRBD2
clone size: NA
CDR3 DNA: TGTGCCAGCAGTGAAGGGACTAGCGGGGGGTATGAGCAGTTCTTC
CDR3 protein: CASSEGTSGGYEQFF

V gene: TRBV14
J gene: TRBJ2-7
D gene: NA
clone size: few
CDR3 DNA: TGTGCCAGCAGCCAAGATAGTCGGGCGGGTGAGCAGTACTTC
CDR3 protein: CASSQDSRAGEQYF

V gene: TRBV29-1
J gene: TRBJ2-1
D gene: NA
clone size: few
CDR3 DNA: TGCAGCGTGGGGGACCAAATGAATGAGCAGTTCTTC
CDR3 protein: CSVGDQMNEQFF

V gene: TRBV6-5
J gene: TRBJ2-3
D gene: TRBD2
clone size: few
CDR3 DNA: TGTGCCAGCAGTTACGGCCCGGGGACTAGTGGTACGCAGTATTTT
CDR3 protein: CASSYGPGTSGTQYF

V gene: TRBV6-5
J gene: TRBJ2-3
D gene: TRBD1
clone size: many
CDR3 DNA: TGTGCCAGCAGTTACTTCGGATCGGACAGGGGGTCGGATACGCAGTATTTT
CDR3 protein: CASSYFGSDRGSDTQYF

V gene: TRBV14
J gene: TRBJ1-3
D gene: NA
clone size: NA
CDR3 DNA: TGTGCCAGCAGCCAAGAGATCGGGACACTGTTGCGGAACACCATATATTTT
CDR3 protein: CASSQEIGTLLRNTIYF

V gene: TRBV5-4
J gene: TRBJ2-7
D gene: NA
clone size: few
CDR3 DNA: TGTGCCAGCAGCTCGGGGCGACAGGTAGGGGACGAGCAGTACTTC
CDR3 protein: CASSSGRQVGDEQYF

V gene: TRBV5-1
J gene: TRBJ2-1
D gene: NA
clone size: NA
CDR3 DNA: TGCGCCAGCAGCTATAACACGGTTTGGGATGAGCAGTTCTTC
CDR3 protein: CASSYNTVWDEQFF

V gene: TRBV7-2
J gene: TRBJ2-3
D gene: TRBD2
clone size: NA
CDR3 DNA: TGTGCCAGCAGCTCCCTAGCGGGGGGGCCCTGGGGAGATACGCAGTATTTT
CDR3 protein: CASSSLAGGPWGDTQYF

V gene: TRBV7-8
J gene: TRBJ2-6
D gene: NA
clone size: NA
CDR3 DNA: TGTGCCAGCAGCTTAGTGCCGGGGGTTGGGGCCAACGTCCTGACTTTC
CDR3 protein: CASSLVPGVGANVLTF

V gene: TRBV20-1
J gene: TRBJ1-5
D gene: NA
clone size: NA
CDR3 DNA: TGCAGTGCCGCAGACGGACCCTATCAGCCCCAGCATTTT
CDR3 protein: CSAADGPYQPQHF

V gene: TRBV6-2/TRBV6-3
J gene: TRBJ1-2
D gene: TRBD1
clone size: NA
CDR3 DNA: TGTGCCAGCAGTTACCAACCGACAGGGTCCGATGGCTACACCTTC
CDR3 protein: CASSYQPTGSDGYTF

V gene: TRBV6-6
J gene: TRBJ2-1
D gene: NA
clone size: NA
CDR3 DNA: TGTGCCAGCGGTGTGGCTGACGAGCAGTTCTTC
CDR3 protein: CASGVADEQFF

V gene: TRBV5-1
J gene: TRBJ2-5
D gene: TRBD2
clone size: many
CDR3 DNA: TGCGCCAGCAGCTTCCTAGCGGGGGAGTCTACAGAGACCCAGTACTTC
CDR3 protein: CASSFLAGESTETQYF

V gene: TRBV9
J gene: TRBJ1-1
D gene: TRBD1
clone size: few
CDR3 DNA: TGTGCCAGCAGCGTGAGAGGACAGGAGAACACTGAAGCTTTCTTT
CDR3 protein: CASSVRGQENTEAFF

V gene: TRBV5-1
J gene: TRBJ2-7
D gene: TRBD1
clone size: NA
CDR3 DNA: TGCGCCAGCAGCTTGGCTACGACAGGGGTCTCCTACGAGCAGTACTTC
CDR3 protein: CASSLATTGVSYEQYF

V gene: TRBV4-1
J gene: TRBJ2-3
D gene: NA
clone size: few
CDR3 DNA: TGCGCCAGCAGCCAATTGGGGGGTACAGATACGCAGTATTTT
CDR3 protein: CASSQLGGTDTQYF

V gene: TRBV7-9
J gene: TRBJ2-7
D gene: NA
clone size: many
CDR3 DNA: TGTGCCAGCAGCTTAGCCCCTCCCAAACAGGGACCCTACGAGCAGTACTTC
CDR3 protein: CASSLAPPKQGPYEQYF

V gene: TRBV4-3
J gene: TRBJ2-2
D gene: NA
clone size: NA
CDR3 DNA: TGCGCCAGTCGCGGGAACACCGGGGAGCTGTTTTTT
CDR3 protein: CASRGNTGELFF

V gene: TRBV20-1
J gene: TRBJ1-1
D gene: NA
clone size: NA
CDR3 DNA: TGCAGTGCTGGACCGGAAGCTTTCTTT
CDR3 protein: CSAGPEAFF

V gene: TRBV12-3/TRBV12-4
J gene: TRBJ2-7
D gene: TRBD1
clone size: NA
CDR3 DNA: TGTGCCAGCAGTTTGGGACAGGGAGGGGAGCAGTACTTC
CDR3 protein: CASSLGQGGEQYF

V gene: TRBV27
J gene: TRBJ2-7
D gene: NA
clone size: few
CDR3 DNA: TGTGCCAGCAGTTCCGGGGGCGCCCCCTACGAGCAGTACTTC
CDR3 protein: CASSSGGAPYEQYF

V gene: TRBV20-1
J gene: TRBJ2-5
D gene: NA
clone size: few
CDR3 DNA: TGCAGTGCTAGAGATATCGGGAAAGGGGAGACCCAGTACTTC
CDR3 protein: CSARDIGKGETQYF